The source of this T cell receptor beta chain is a study of blood T cell repertoires in COVID-19 (dated by TCRdb to the early 2020s). Broadly, across the study: The collaborator samples originated in the United States, Italy and Spain and spanned the acute and convalescent phases of COVID-19. The material from the prospective study consisted of cDNA or gDNA derived from T cells, B-cell-depleted T cells, or PBMCs. Deeply sampled blood TCRbeta repertoires from subjects exposed to, actively infected with, or recovered from COVID-19 were included in the dataset. A freely available public database, intended as a resource for researchers studying the immune response to SARS-CoV-2, is where the repertoires were released. The samples were drawn from two sources: the first 160 participants of the ongoing ImmuneRACE study, and 1,254 subjects contributed by 6 global collaborators. The sample metadata nearly always contained a de-identified subject ID, COVID-19 status, age in years and sex. Where available, HLA class I and class II types were taken from metadata supplied by the sample provider and were not determined by assay-based typing. What the authors observed across the whole study: The quantity of clinical and demographic metadata differed by source and by participant and was supplied without curation.

Regarding this clone: Its antigen specificity is not known. No base-level quality is on record; no much larger clone is a single base apart.

The immunoSEQ Assay, a bias-controlled multiplex PCR, was used to amplify TCRbeta CDR3 regions from genomic DNA. As for the authors' bioinformatics: Nucleated cell counts per sample were estimated from amplification of reference gene primers within the assay. Sequence reads were collapsed and filtered to measure the absolute abundance of every unique TCRbeta CDR3 rearrangement. For each sample, productive Simpson clonality was calculated as the square root of Simpson's diversity index over productive rearrangements. The immuneACCESS repertoire file appears here via TCRdb, limited to in-frame rearrangements. These files lack a portion of the clones; in checked studies, under half of the deficit traces to unresolved V genes, and the cause of the others is not known. That table supplies the V and J calls and clone size; D and trimming were determined from the DNA. The sample includes approximately 100,000 clones, with about 85% observed a single time. The top ten hold around 1.9% of the sample.

Whole blood was collected in K2EDTA tubes by collaborating institutions according to the institutions' own protocols. For TCRbeta analysis, collaborator samples were shipped as frozen whole blood, as isolated PBMCs, or as DNA extracted from either sample type. V loses 0 bases, J loses 7 bases, and the germline ends lie 12 bases apart. The CDR3 covers 14 residues, taking in both the cysteine and the phenylalanine. This entry keeps only the CDR3 DNA: 42 bases, framed from base 1. For CDR1 and CDR2, the germline V gene (reference sequence) lists GTSNPN and SVGIG. This clonotype was sampled from a woman between 65 and 79 years old with active or convalescent COVID-19. The V and J segments used are TRBV30 and TRBJ1-4; perhaps TRBD1 is the D gene, with 5 bases matching. The specimen sequenced was peripheral blood. DNA sequence: TGTGCCTGGAGTGTATTAGGGGCGAGTGAAAAACTGTTTTTT. Translated, this is CAWSVLGASEKLFF.